This TCR beta chain was found in a study of cytomegalovirus exposure and HLA in healthy donors. General study findings and limits: Certain sequence variants were highly shared and formed a cluster, and this cluster was likely a sequencing artifact. Later, TCR association rates were found to vary by HLA locus, highest for DRB1 and lowest for HLA-C. Excluded were some V segments that proved indistinguishable, including TRBV6-2 and TRBV6-3.

This clone came up a few times. Antigen specificity is unknown. Trimming shortened V by 5 bases and J by 0 bases, and 11 bases separated the two germline ends. CDR1 is PRHDT, CDR2 FYEKMQ, per germline (reference sequence). The CDR3 runs to 14 residues. The PCR had 60 Vbeta and 13 Jbeta primers. Assay: immunoSEQ multiplex PCR; the TCRdb copy retains only in-frame clones and omits some. Of 110,000 to 150,000 clones listed, approximately 9% were seen once; the top ten hold 1.5% to 2%. The source of this sequence is a male donor in good health and CMV-seronegative. The V gene is TRBV13, the J gene TRBJ2-7; D not certain. The sample consisted of PBMCs. CDR3 sequence: CASSPRRSSYEQYF. The CDR3 bases are TGTGCCAGCAGCCCTCGACGGAGCTCCTACGAGCAGTACTTC.